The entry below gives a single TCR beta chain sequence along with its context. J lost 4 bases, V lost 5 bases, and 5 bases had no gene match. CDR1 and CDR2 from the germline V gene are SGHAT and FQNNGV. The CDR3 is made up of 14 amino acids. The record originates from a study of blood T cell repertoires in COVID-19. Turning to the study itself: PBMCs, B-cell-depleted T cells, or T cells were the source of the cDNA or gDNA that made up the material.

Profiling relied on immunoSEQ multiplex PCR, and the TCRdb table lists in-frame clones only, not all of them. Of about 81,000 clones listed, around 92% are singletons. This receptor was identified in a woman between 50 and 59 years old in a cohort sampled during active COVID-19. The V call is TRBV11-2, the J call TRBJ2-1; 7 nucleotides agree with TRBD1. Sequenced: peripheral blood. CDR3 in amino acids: CASSPPGQYNEQFF. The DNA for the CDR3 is TGTGCCAGCAGCCCACCGGGACAGTACAATGAGCAGTTCTTC.